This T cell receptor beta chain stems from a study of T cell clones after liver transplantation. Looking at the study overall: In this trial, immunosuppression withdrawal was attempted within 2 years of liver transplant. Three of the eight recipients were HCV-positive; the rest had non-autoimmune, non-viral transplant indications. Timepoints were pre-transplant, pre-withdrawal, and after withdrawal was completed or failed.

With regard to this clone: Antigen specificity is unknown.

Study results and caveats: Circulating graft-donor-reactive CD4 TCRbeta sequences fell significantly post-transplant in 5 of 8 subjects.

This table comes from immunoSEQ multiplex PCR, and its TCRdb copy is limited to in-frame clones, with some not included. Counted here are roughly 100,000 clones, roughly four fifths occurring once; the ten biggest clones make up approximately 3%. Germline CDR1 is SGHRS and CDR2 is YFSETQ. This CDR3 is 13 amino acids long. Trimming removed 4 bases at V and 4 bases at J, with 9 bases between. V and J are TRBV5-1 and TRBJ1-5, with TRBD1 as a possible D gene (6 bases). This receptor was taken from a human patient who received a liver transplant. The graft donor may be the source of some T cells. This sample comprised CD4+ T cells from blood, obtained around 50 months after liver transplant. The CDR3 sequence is CASSPGQNQPQHF. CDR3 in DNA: TGCGCCAGCAGCCCCGGACAGAATCAGCCCCAGCATTTT.